This TCR beta chain is from a study of vaccination effects on CD4 cells after COVID-19. The authors isolated CD4+ T cells after about eleven days of culture. Each participant was given two doses of one vaccine (BNT162b2 or mRNA-1273). V was pared by 6 bases and J by 5 bases, with 18 bases between. Looked up from germline, CDR1 is MNHEY and CDR2 is SVGAGI. The CDR3 is 15 residues long. Notes on this clone: Its antigen is unidentified.

Produced via immunoSEQ multiplex PCR; TCRdb's table is partial and in-frame only. Here the sample spans tens of thousands of clones, around 69% being singletons. This TCR was sampled from a human donor who received a COVID-19 vaccine. The sequencing here drew on CD4+ T cells from PBMCs cultured without peptide, taken after COVID-19 vaccination. This chain links TRBV6-5 with TRBJ2-3, with D possibly TRBD1 on 6 matching bases. The CDR3 spells CASRHTGKGGDTQYF. The DNA for the CDR3 is TGTGCCAGCAGACATACAGGGAAAGGGGGAGATACGCAGTATTTT.